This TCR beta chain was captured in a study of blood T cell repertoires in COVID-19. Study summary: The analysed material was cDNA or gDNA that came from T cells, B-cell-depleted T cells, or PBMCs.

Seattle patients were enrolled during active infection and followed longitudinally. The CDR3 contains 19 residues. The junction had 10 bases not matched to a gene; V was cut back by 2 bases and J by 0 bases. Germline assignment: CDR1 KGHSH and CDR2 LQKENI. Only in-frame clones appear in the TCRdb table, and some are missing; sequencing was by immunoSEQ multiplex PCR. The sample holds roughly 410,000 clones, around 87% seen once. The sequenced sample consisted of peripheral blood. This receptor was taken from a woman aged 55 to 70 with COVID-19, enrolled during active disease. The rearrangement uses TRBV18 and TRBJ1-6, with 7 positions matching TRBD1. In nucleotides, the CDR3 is TGTGCCAGCTCACCATACGGGGGACAGATCAGCTCCTATAATTCACCCCTCCACTTT. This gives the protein CASSPYGGQISSYNSPLHF. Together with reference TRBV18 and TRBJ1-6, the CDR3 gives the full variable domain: NAGVMQNPRHLVRRRGQEARLRCSPMKGHSHVYWYRQLPEEGLKFMVYLQKENIIDESGMPKERFSAEFPKEGPSILRIQQVVRGDSAAYFCASSPYGGQISSYNSPLHFGNGTRLTVT.